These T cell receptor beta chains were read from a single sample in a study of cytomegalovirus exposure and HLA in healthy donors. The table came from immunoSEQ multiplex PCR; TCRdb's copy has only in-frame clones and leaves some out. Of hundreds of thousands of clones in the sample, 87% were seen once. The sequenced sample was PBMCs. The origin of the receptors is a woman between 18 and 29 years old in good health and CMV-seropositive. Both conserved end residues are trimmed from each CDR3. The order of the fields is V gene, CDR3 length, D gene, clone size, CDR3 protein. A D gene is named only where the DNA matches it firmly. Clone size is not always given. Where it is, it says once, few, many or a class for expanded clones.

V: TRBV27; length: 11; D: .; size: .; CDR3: ASSFGSTYEQY
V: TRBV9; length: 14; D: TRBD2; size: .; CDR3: ASSVDISGIYNEQF
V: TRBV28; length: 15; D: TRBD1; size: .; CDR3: ASSFKGQGVRNTEAF
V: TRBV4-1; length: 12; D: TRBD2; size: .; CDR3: ASSQTGGEYEQY
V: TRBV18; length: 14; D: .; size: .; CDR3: ASSSLPPGNPEKLF
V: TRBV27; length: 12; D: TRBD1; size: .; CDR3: ASSFQRTGEGYT
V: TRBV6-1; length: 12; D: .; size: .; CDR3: ASSGRGGTDEQY
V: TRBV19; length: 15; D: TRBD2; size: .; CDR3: ASSISPPSGSYNEQF
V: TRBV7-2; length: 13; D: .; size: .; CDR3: ASSLAPRKAYGYT
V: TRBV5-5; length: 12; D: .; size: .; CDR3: ASSPLLRSYEQY
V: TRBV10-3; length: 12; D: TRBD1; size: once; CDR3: AITGGEGTGELF
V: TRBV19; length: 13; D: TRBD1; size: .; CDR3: ASSIPGTGSYEQY
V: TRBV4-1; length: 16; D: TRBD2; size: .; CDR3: ASSHPPSGRALYNEQF
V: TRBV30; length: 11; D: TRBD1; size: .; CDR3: AWTTGSTDTQY
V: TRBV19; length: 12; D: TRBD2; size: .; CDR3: ASGPASGSYEQY
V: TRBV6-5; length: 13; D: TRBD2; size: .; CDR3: ASSSSGTKGYEQY